This is a list of T cell receptor beta chains from one sample in a study of cytomegalovirus exposure and HLA in healthy donors. Assay: immunoSEQ multiplex PCR; the TCRdb copy retains only in-frame clones and omits some. The table lists 30,000 to 35,000 clones. Sequenced input: PBMCs. These receptor sequences come from a middle-aged woman in good health and CMV-seropositive. CDR3s include the opening cysteine and the closing phenylalanine or tryptophan. The D gene is left open where the match is weak. Where a row states a size, it is once, few, many or the class of an expanded clone; other rows omit it.

>TRBV27|.|TRBJ2-4|.
TGTGCCAGCAGTCCCAACCCTCAACTAGCCAAAAACATTCAGTACTTC
CASSPNPQLAKNIQYF
>TRBV5-1|TRBD1|TRBJ1-2|.
TGCGCCAGCAGCGAGGGGACAGGGGGCTATGGCTACACCTTC
CASSEGTGGYGYTF
>TRBV5-4|TRBD2|TRBJ2-7|.
TGTGCCAGCAGCCCTACAGGGCGGGAGGGCTACGAGCAGTACTTC
CASSPTGREGYEQYF
>TRBV4-3|.|TRBJ2-1|.
TGCGCCAGCAACCCCTGGAGGCAGCAGTTCTTC
CASNPWRQQFF
>TRBV9|TRBD2|TRBJ2-5|.
TGTGCCAGCAGCTCCGGACTGACTAGCGGGGGACAAGAGACCCAGTACTTC
CASSSGLTSGGQETQYF
>TRBV7-9|TRBD2|TRBJ2-3|.
TGTGCCAGCAGCTCAACGGGACTAGCGGGAGATCTAGATACGCAGTATTTT
CASSSTGLAGDLDTQYF
>TRBV19|.|TRBJ1-2|.
TGTGCCAGTAGTGGACTAGAGGCAGGGAACTATGGCTACACCTTC
CASSGLEAGNYGYTF
>TRBV4-2|TRBD2|TRBJ2-7|.
TGTGCCAGCAGCCCCACGGTAGGGAGGGAGGCCTACGAGCAGTACTTC
CASSPTVGREAYEQYF
>TRBV4-3|.|TRBJ2-7|.
TGCGCCAGCAGCCGCGGGACAGACGGCTACGAGCAGTACTTC
CASSRGTDGYEQYF
>TRBV18|TRBD2|TRBJ2-7|.
TGTGCCAGCTCACCATTTGGAATCGGGAGGGCCCTCTACGAGCAGTACTTC
CASSPFGIGRALYEQYF
>TRBV6-5|TRBD1|TRBJ2-1|.
TGTGCCAGCAGTTACTCGACAGGGGACAATGAGCAGTTCTTC
CASSYSTGDNEQFF
>TRBV19|.|TRBJ2-7|.
TGTGCCAGTAGTCCAGGACTTCTGCCAAGCTCCTACGAGCAGTACTTC
CASSPGLLPSSYEQYF
>TRBV18|TRBD2|TRBJ2-2|.
TGTGCCAGCTCACCGGGACTAGCGATCGGGGAGCTGTTTTTT
CASSPGLAIGELFF
>TRBV28|TRBD2|TRBJ2-1|.
TGTGCCAGCAGGCCACTAGCGGGAGTTGAAAATGAGCAGTTCTTC
CASRPLAGVENEQFF
>TRBV11-1|TRBD2|TRBJ2-7|.
TGTGCCAGCAGCATGTTAGCGGGACCAGGCGAGCAGTACTTC
CASSMLAGPGEQYF
>TRBV29-1|TRBD1|TRBJ1-2|.
TGCAGCGTTGAGCGCGACAGGGCGATCTATGGCTACACCTTC
CSVERDRAIYGYTF
>TRBV30|.|TRBJ2-7|.
TGTGCCTGGAGTGTAGGAGGGAGAAGTTACGAGCAGTACTTC
CAWSVGGRSYEQYF
>TRBV5-4|TRBD2|TRBJ2-7|.
TGTGCCAGCAGCTTGGCCGGGGGGGCCAGCTACGAGCAGTACTTC
CASSLAGGASYEQYF
>TRBV30|.|TRBJ2-1|.
TGTGCCTGGAGAAGGGGGGGAGGCGACAATGAGCAGTTCTTC
CAWRRGGGDNEQFF
>TRBV7-6|.|TRBJ2-7|.
TGTGCCAGCAGCTTAGGGGGACTGGCCTACGAGCAGTACTTC
CASSLGGLAYEQYF
>TRBV6-5|TRBD1|TRBJ1-2|.
TGTGCCAGCGGGGTGGGGACAGGGACCTATGGCTACACCTTC
CASGVGTGTYGYTF
>TRBV15|TRBD2|TRBJ2-2|.
TGTGCCACCAGCAGAGAAGGGCTAGCGGGCACCGGGGAGCTGTTTTTT
CATSREGLAGTGELFF
>TRBV30|.|TRBJ1-5|.
TGTGCCTGGAGTACGGGGGGCCCTACGGGGCAGCCCCAGCATTTT
CAWSTGGPTGQPQHF
>TRBV18|TRBD1|TRBJ2-7|.
TGTGCCAGCTCACCGGGACAGAATACCTACGAGCAGTACTTC
CASSPGQNTYEQYF
>TRBV6-4|TRBD2|TRBJ2-3|medium-sized
TGTGCCAGCAGTGTACTAGCGGGATTCACAGATACGCAGTATTTT
CASSVLAGFTDTQYF
>TRBV27|.|TRBJ1-3|.
TGTGCCAGCAGTCCGGGAGGAAACACCATATATTTT
CASSPGGNTIYF
>TRBV7-2|.|TRBJ2-2|.
TGTGCCAGCAGCTTAGATCGCACCGGGGAGCTGTTTTTT
CASSLDRTGELFF
>TRBV14|.|TRBJ2-7|.
TGTGCCAGCAGCCAAGAACCCGGGGGGCCCTACGAGCAGTACTTC
CASSQEPGGPYEQYF
>TRBV30|TRBD1|TRBJ2-7|.
TGTGCCTGGCACGGACAGGGCGACGAGCAGTACTTC
CAWHGQGDEQYF
>TRBV30|.|TRBJ1-3|.
TGTGCCTGGAGTCAGTCGGGAAACACCATATATTTT
CAWSQSGNTIYF
>TRBV7-9|.|TRBJ2-7|.
TGTGCCAGCAGCGACAGACACTCCTACGAGCAGTACTTC
CASSDRHSYEQYF
>TRBV9|.|TRBJ1-4|.
TGTGCCAGCAGCGTAGCCGCAACTAATGAAAAACTGTTTTTT
CASSVAATNEKLFF
>TRBV11-2|.|TRBJ1-5|.
TGTGCCAGCAGCTTAGCCCCCGGGGGGTTTGGAAATCAGCCCCAGCATTTT
CASSLAPGGFGNQPQHF
>TRBV29-1|.|TRBJ2-3|.
TGCAGCGTTTCCCAGGGATGGGACACAGATACGCAGTATTTT
CSVSQGWDTDTQYF
>TRBV27|.|TRBJ1-3|.
TGTGCCAGCAGTCCCTCGGGGGGGGTGGGAAACACCATATATTTT
CASSPSGGVGNTIYF
>TRBV27|.|TRBJ1-4|.
TGTGCCAGCAGCTCTCATCGAGATGAAAAACTGTTTTTT
CASSSHRDEKLFF
>TRBV7-9|TRBD2|TRBJ2-7|.
TGTGCCAGCAGCCAAGAGGAGGGAGGGCCGAATGAGCAGTACTTC
CASSQEEGGPNEQYF
>TRBV5-1|TRBD2|TRBJ2-1|.
TGCGCCAGCAGCGATACCGGGACTAGCGGGGATGAGCAGTTCTTC
CASSDTGTSGDEQFF